This T cell receptor beta chain was obtained from a study of OX40 agonist ivuxolimab in advanced cancers. Study background: Ivuxolimab doses were 0.01, 0.1, 0.3, 1.5, 3 or 10 mg/kg every 2 weeks.

Clones were sequenced by immunoSEQ multiplex PCR, and TCRdb holds only the in-frame ones, with some missing. The table includes 75,000 to 100,000 clones, more than 80% detected once. Comment on this clone: Its target is unknown.

Study outcomes and limitations: The study did not work out the antigen specificity of the expanded peripheral T cells.

The V gene's germline CDR1 is SGHNT and CDR2 YYREEE (reference sequence). CDR3 length: 14 residues. V lost 4 bases to trimming and J lost 4 bases; unmatched junction nucleotides: 5. The sample was CD4+ or CD8+ T cells sorted from blood, taken in a trial of the OX40 agonist ivuxolimab. The clonotype comes from an adult with an advanced solid tumor such as melanoma, head and neck, liver or kidney cancer. This rearrangement joins TRBV5-4 to TRBJ2-7, with TRBD1 identical over 10 bases. The CDR3 region is CASSGQGGKYEQYF. The CDR3 bases are TGTGCCAGCAGCGGACAGGGGGGAAAGTACGAGCAGTACTTC.